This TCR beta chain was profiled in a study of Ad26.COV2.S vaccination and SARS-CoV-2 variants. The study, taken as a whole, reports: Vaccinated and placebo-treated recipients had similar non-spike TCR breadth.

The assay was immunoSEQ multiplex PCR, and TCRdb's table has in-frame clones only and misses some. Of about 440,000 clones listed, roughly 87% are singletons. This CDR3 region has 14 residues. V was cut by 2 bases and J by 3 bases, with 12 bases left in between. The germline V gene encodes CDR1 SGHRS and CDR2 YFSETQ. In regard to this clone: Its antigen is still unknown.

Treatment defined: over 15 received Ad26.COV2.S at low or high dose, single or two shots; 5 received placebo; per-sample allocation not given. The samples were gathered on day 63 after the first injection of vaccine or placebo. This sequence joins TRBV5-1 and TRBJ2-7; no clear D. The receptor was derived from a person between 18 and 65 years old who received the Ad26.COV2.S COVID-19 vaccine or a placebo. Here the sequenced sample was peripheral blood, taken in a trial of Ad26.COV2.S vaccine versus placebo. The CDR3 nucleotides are TGCGCCAGCAGCTTAGGCCCGTTGGGCTACGAGCAGTACTTC. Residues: CASSLGPLGYEQYF.